This T cell receptor (beta chain) was obtained from a study of T cell responses to AZD1222 COVID-19 vaccine. The study, taken as a whole, reports: As reported, nearly half of all spike-specific TCRs target variant regions that are unmutated. Only a handful of AZD1222 recipients, six or seven in all, had baseline seropositivity. Spike-specific TCR breadth and depth were elevated following two AZD1222 doses. Repertoires were obtained only post-peak T cell response.

TCRdb keeps only in-frame clones here, not all; method: immunoSEQ multiplex PCR. The sample lists around 130,000 clones; roughly 90% were seen once. Per germline, CDR1 DFQATT and CDR2 SNEGSKA (reference sequence). The CDR3 spans 11 residues. The ends lost 6 bases at V and 7 bases at J; junction bases unmatched: 2. A remark on this clone: Its target is unknown.

J is TRBJ2-1 and V is TRBV20-1, with 8 bases identical to TRBD2. The source is an adult in good health. Sequenced here: peripheral blood, sampled on day 0 of AZD1222 vaccination. The CDR3 sequence: CSAERGNEQFF. In DNA form, the CDR3 reads TGCAGTGCCGAGCGGGGGAATGAGCAGTTCTTC.